The T cell receptor beta chain described here comes from a study of T cell responses to AZD1222 COVID-19 vaccine. Whole-study context: Second-dose timings of about 4 or about 12 weeks were pooled. Findings and caveats of the study: Regions 160-218 and 743-854 held dominance among vaccine-associated CD4 TCRs, which spanned spike. Nearly half of spike-specific TCRs reportedly target variant regions that are unmutated in the B.1.351 and B.1.1.7 variants. Baseline testing showed seropositivity in only six or seven AZD1222 recipients.

Germline CDR1 reads MNHEY; CDR2 reads SVGEGT. Trimming pared 2 bases from V and 0 bases from J, leaving 13 bases between. This CDR3 is 16 amino acids long. With respect to this clone: Its target is not known.

Some clones are missing from TCRdb's copy, which holds only in-frame ones; the method was immunoSEQ multiplex PCR. Of around 200,000 clones listed, almost 90% are singletons. The sequence derives from an adult in good health. The sample in question was peripheral blood, obtained on day 0 of AZD1222 vaccination. The rearrangement links TRBV6-2 or TRBV6-3 to TRBJ1-2; D uncertain. DNA of the CDR3: TGTGCCAGCAGTTACGGCAGGTTCCCGTCTAACTATGGCTACACCTTC. Translated, it gives CASSYGRFPSNYGYTF.